What follows are 11 T cell receptor beta chains derived from one specimen sequenced in a study of blood T cell repertoires in COVID-19. The data were produced by immunoSEQ multiplex PCR, yet TCRdb's version contains in-frame clones alone and is incomplete. The sample has 150,000 or so clones, about 82% seen once. The sample was peripheral blood. These receptors all stem from a man aged 50-59 years with active or convalescent COVID-19.

This clone has just a few counts. The chain carries TRBV11-2 and TRBJ1-5; D gene uncertain. Trimming shortened V by 2 bases and J by 4 bases, and 9 bases separated the two germline ends. The CDR3 is 14 amino acids. CDR1 is SGHAT, CDR2 FQNNGV, per germline. CDR3 in DNA: TGTGCCAGCAGCTTATTATCCGGGAATCAGCCCCAGCATTTT. Translated: CASSLLSGNQPQHF.

The J gene is TRBJ2-2, the V gene TRBV10-1; 15 bases line up with TRBD2. This CDR3 comprises 16 residues. The germline CDR1 and CDR2 sequences are WNHNN and SYGVQD (reference sequence). V lost 6 bases to trimming and J lost 7 bases; unmatched junction nucleotides: 6. CDR3 sequence (DNA): TGCGCCAGCAGGGGGACTAGCGGGGGGCGTCACGGGGAGCTGTTTTTT. This translates into CASRGTSGGRHGELFF.

V and J are TRBV3-1 (or the pseudogene TRBV3-2) and TRBJ2-1; 11 nucleotides agree with TRBD2. Looked up from germline, CDR1 is LGHDT and CDR2 is YNNKEL (reference sequence). The length of the CDR3 is 15 residues. V gave up 4 bases and J gave up 3 bases; unmatched junction bases: 2. CDR3 nucleotides: TGTGCCAGCAGCCCAACTAGCGGGGGCTACAATGAGCAGTTCTTC. This sequence encodes CASSPTSGGYNEQFF.

The chain uses TRBV7-9 and TRBJ2-1, with 7 positions matching TRBD2. Germline V gene sequence: CDR1 SEHNR, CDR2 FQNEAQ (reference sequence). Trimming took 6 bases from V and 8 from J; bases not matched to a gene: 7. This CDR3 contains 13 residues. CDR3 sequence reads: CASRSGTSHEQFF. In nucleotides, the CDR3 is TGTGCCAGCAGGAGCGGGACTTCCCATGAGCAGTTCTTC.

CDR3 protein: CASALLAGGPYEQFF. In nucleotides, the CDR3 is TGTGCCAGCGCCCTTCTAGCGGGAGGGCCCTATGAGCAGTTCTTC. The chain employs TRBV5-8 and TRBJ2-1; the match to TRBD2 covers 12 bases. The germline gives CDR1 SGHTS, CDR2 YDEGEE. Trimming cost V 7 bases and J 8 bases; bases outside gene matches: 10. The length of the CDR3 is 15 residues.

The chain uses TRBV19 and TRBJ1-2, with 7 bases that match TRBD1. The CDR3 length is 15 residues. V lost 4 bases to trimming and J lost 5 bases; unmatched junction nucleotides: 10. Germline CDR1 is LNHDA and CDR2 is SQIVND (reference sequence). CDR3 residues: CASSTDDRVGYGYTF. CDR3 bases: TGTGCCAGTAGTACTGATGACAGGGTTGGGTATGGCTACACCTTC.

This clone has a handful of counts. V gene TRBV20-1 combines with J gene TRBJ1-5; D is possibly TRBD1 (5 bases). Between the trimmed V and J ends, which lost 3 bases and 3 bases, there was a span of 15 bases. The V gene's germline CDR1 is DFQATT and CDR2 SNEGSKA (reference sequence). The CDR3 is 15 amino acids. The CDR3 spells CSASGAGIDNQPQHF. The CDR3, as DNA: TGCAGTGCTAGTGGGGCAGGGATCGACAATCAGCCCCAGCATTTT.

This clone was seen a handful of times. The rearrangement joins TRBV27 to TRBJ2-1, with D possibly TRBD2 on 5 matching bases. The CDR3 length is 15 residues. CDR1 and CDR2 (germline): MNHEY, SMNVEV (reference sequence). V was trimmed by 4 bases and J by 4 bases, leaving 14 bases between them. The CDR3 spells CASSSFMAGYNEQFF. The CDR3 DNA reads TGTGCCAGCAGTTCGTTTATGGCGGGTTACAATGAGCAGTTCTTC.

This chain uses TRBV15 with TRBJ1-3; tentative D call: TRBD1 (5 bases). CDR1 is LNHNV, CDR2 YYDKDF, per germline (reference sequence). The CDR3 length is 19 residues. Trimming removed 0 bases at V and 0 bases at J, with 18 bases between. The DNA of the CDR3 is TGTGCCACCAGCAGAGAGAGGATAGGGACTGCCATCTCTGGAAACACCATATATTTT. This codes for CATSRERIGTAISGNTIYF. Based on the CDR3 plus reference TRBV15 and TRBJ1-3, the full variable domain is DAMVIQNPRYQVTQFGKPVTLSCSQTLNHNVMYWYQQKSSQAPKLLFHYYDKDFNNEADTPDNFQSRRPNTSFCFLDIRSPGLGDTAMYLCATSRERIGTAISGNTIYFGEGSWLTVV.

The gene calls are TRBV18 and TRBJ2-1; D not resolved. The CDR3 is made up of 14 amino acids. The germline V and J ends were trimmed by 0 bases and 7 bases, with 10 bases remaining between them. Germline lookup yields CDR1 KGHSH and CDR2 LQKENI. CDR3 nucleotide sequence: TGTGCCAGCTCACCACCTTCCCAGAATAATGAGCAGTTCTTC. Translated: CASSPPSQNNEQFF.

The chain has TRBV3-1 (or the pseudogene TRBV3-2) and TRBJ2-7; 7 bases map to TRBD2. The V segment lost 1 base and the J segment 8 bases; nucleotides outside the gene matches: 17. This CDR3 region has 17 residues. Per the germline V gene, CDR1 is LGHDT and CDR2 is YNNKEL (reference sequence). This CDR3 reads CASSQGGPGGIGSQQYF. In nucleotides, the CDR3 is TGTGCCAGCAGCCAAGGTGGGCCGGGAGGTATCGGGTCCCAGCAGTACTTC.